One and the same sample provided the 20 T cell receptor beta chains below, sequenced in a study of cytomegalovirus exposure and HLA in healthy donors. This PCR relied on a set of 60 Vbeta primers and 13 Jbeta primers. Clones were read by immunoSEQ multiplex PCR, and TCRdb kept only the in-frame ones, dropping some. The data contain 100,000 or so clones, just under 80% of them singletons. The sequencing sample was made of PBMCs. Source of these receptors: a male donor in good health and CMV-seronegative.

The chain is built from TRBV4-3 and TRBJ1-2, with no clear D. V was pared by 0 bases and J by 3 bases, with 8 bases between. This CDR3 has 14 amino acids. Germline assignment: CDR1 LGHNA and CDR2 YSLEER. Written as DNA, the CDR3 is TGCGCCAGCAGCCAAGATCATGGGCACTATGGCTACACCTTC. Protein: CASSQDHGHYGYTF.

V and J are TRBV27 and TRBJ2-2; D remains ambiguous. CDR1 and CDR2 (germline): MNHEY, SMNVEV (reference sequence). V was shortened by 6 bases and J by 4 bases, with 15 bases between the two germline ends. The CDR3 extends over 15 amino acids. The CDR3 region has the DNA TGTGCCAGCAGCCCCGAGGTGGCTACCACCGGGGAGCTGTTTTTT. This gives the protein CASSPEVATTGELFF.

This clone was detected only a few times. This chain connects TRBV5-4 to TRBJ2-7, with D possibly TRBD2 on 6 matching bases. V lost 0 bases to trimming and J lost 0 bases, with 10 bases between them. Per germline, CDR1 SGHNT and CDR2 YYREEE (reference sequence). This CDR3 is built from 15 residues. The CDR3 sequence is CASSLGGGVSYEQYF. Here the CDR3 DNA reads TGTGCCAGCAGCTTGGGCGGAGGGGTCTCCTACGAGCAGTACTTC.

The CDR3 coding sequence is TGTGCCAGCAGACCTCCCACAGGGGGCAATGAGCAGTTCTTC. Its translation is CASRPPTGGNEQFF. The genes are TRBV6-5 and TRBJ2-1; 8 bases match TRBD1. Germline CDR1 reads MNHEY; CDR2 reads SVGAGI. The CDR3 totals 14 residues. Trimming removed 6 bases from V and 6 bases from J; junction bases left unmatched: 7.

This clone was detected only a few times. The V gene is TRBV9, the J gene TRBJ1-1; 10 bases are a match to TRBD1. The CDR3 has 15 amino acids. V trimming: 3 bases; J trimming: 3 bases; junction bases outside the gene matches: 5. Germline V lookup: CDR1 SGDLS, CDR2 YYNGEE. CDR3 residues: CASSARDRGYTEAFF. The CDR3 region has the DNA TGTGCCAGCAGCGCTAGGGACAGGGGTTACACTGAAGCTTTCTTT.

The chain uses TRBV9 and TRBJ2-5, with 8 nucleotides matching TRBD2. The CDR3 extends over 13 amino acids. CDR1 and CDR2 (germline): SGDLS, YYNGEE. The V and J ends lost 6 bases and 10 bases, in that order; junction bases with no gene match: 11. The CDR3 DNA sequence: TGTGCCAGCAATTACGCGGGAGGAGGAGACCAGTACTTC. It encodes CASNYAGGGDQYF.

The chain uses TRBV27 and TRBJ2-3, with D unresolved. Germline CDR1 and CDR2: MNHEY and SMNVEV (reference sequence). There are 15 residues in the CDR3. Trimming removed 4 bases at V and 0 bases at J, with 11 bases between. CDR3 bases: TGTGCCAGCAGTTCCCGCGGTAGGAGCACAGATACGCAGTATTTT. It specifies CASSSRGRSTDTQYF.

This chain uses TRBV27 with TRBJ2-7; maybe TRBD2 (6 bases). CDR3 length: 13 residues. Trimming took 6 bases from V and 4 from J, leaving 13 bases between them. Germline-derived CDR1 and CDR2 are MNHEY and SMNVEV (reference sequence). The CDR3 loop is CASSRDSPYEQYF. CDR3 DNA: TGTGCCAGCAGCAGGGACTCCCCGTACGAGCAGTACTTC.

The CDR3 spells CASSSYQGSETQYF. For the CDR3, the DNA is TGTGCCAGCAGCTCCTACCAGGGAAGTGAGACCCAGTACTTC. The chain recombines TRBV11-2 with TRBJ2-5; D possibly corresponds to TRBD1 (5 bases). The CDR3 contains 14 residues. CDR1 is SGHAT, CDR2 FQNNGV, per germline. Trimming removed 4 bases from V and 5 bases from J, with 14 bases in between.

The chain combines TRBV7-6 with TRBJ2-1; D gene ambiguous. CDR1 is SGHVS and CDR2 is FNYEAQ in the germline V gene. The V gene lost 1 base and the J gene lost 9 bases, with 4 bases spanning the gap. The CDR3 has 11 residues. The CDR3 bases are TGTGCCAGCAGCTTAGAGAGTGAGCAGTTCTTC. This codes for CASSLESEQFF.

This sequence joins TRBV10-3 and TRBJ2-1, with 10 bases fitting TRBD2. V lost 6 bases and J lost 9; bases outside the gene matches: 11. The V gene's germline CDR1 is ENHRY and CDR2 SYGVKD. This CDR3 has 15 amino acids. The CDR3 DNA reads TGTGCCATCAGAGAGACTAGCGGGCAAGCGGGTGAGCAGTTCTTC. Encoded protein: CAIRETSGQAGEQFF.

This rearrangement joins TRBV28 to TRBJ1-2; D unresolved. The ends were cut back, 3 bases at V and 7 bases at J, with 15 bases in the middle. Germline CDR1 MDHEN, CDR2 SYDVKM. The CDR3 has 14 amino acids. The CDR3 coding sequence is TGTGCCAGCAGTTTGCGGGGAATACTCTCTGGCTACACCTTC. Protein sequence: CASSLRGILSGYTF.

This clone was recorded a few times. The gene calls are TRBV2 and TRBJ2-3; 12 bases agree with TRBD2. The CDR3 spans 18 residues. J gave up 1 base and V 6 bases, and 11 bases lay outside the gene matches. Germline values: CDR1 SNHLY, CDR2 FYNNEI. The CDR3 nucleotides are TGTGCCAGCAGATCCGTTCCTAGCGGGAGGGCCGGCACAGATACGCAGTATTTT. Protein sequence: CASRSVPSGRAGTDTQYF.

This clone was counted a single time. At one end the junction does not follow the germline gene, possibly because of a read error. The chain carries TRBV5-5 and TRBJ2-7; TRBD2 matches 11 bases. Germline-derived CDR1 and CDR2 are SGHKS and YYEKEE (reference sequence). This CDR3 contains 14 residues. In nucleotides, the CDR3 is TGTGCCAGCAGCGAACCGGGACTAGCGGAGGAGCGGTACTTC. Protein sequence: CASSEPGLAEERYF.

CDR3 residues: CASSLGLAGGSNEQFF. The CDR3 DNA is TGTGCCAGCAGCTTAGGTCTAGCGGGAGGATCCAATGAGCAGTTCTTC. V usage is TRBV13 and J usage is TRBJ2-1; 11 bases are a match to TRBD2. V trimming: 0 bases; J trimming: 6 bases; junction bases outside the gene matches: 4. Per germline, CDR1 PRHDT and CDR2 FYEKMQ (reference sequence). The CDR3 contains 16 residues. Looking up the rest from reference TRBV13 and TRBJ2-1 gives the full variable domain: AAGVIQSPRHLIKEKRETATLKCYPIPRHDTVYWYQQGPGQDPQFLISFYEKMQSDKGSIPDRFSAQQFSDYHSELNMSSLELGDSALYFCASSLGLAGGSNEQFFGPGTRLTVL.

The chain combines TRBV30 with TRBJ2-7; unclear D gene. Germline CDR1 is GTSNPN and CDR2 is SVGIG (reference sequence). V lost 5 bases, J lost 6 bases, and 20 bases lay in between. The CDR3 extends over 14 amino acids. The CDR3 DNA sequence: TGTGCCTGGGGTCGTTTAAGAGGATGGCGCGAGCAGTACTTC. Protein product: CAWGRLRGWREQYF.

This clone showed up just a few times. The rearrangement uses TRBV7-9 and TRBJ2-6; D gene uncertain. The CDR3 loop spans 18 amino acids. Germline-derived CDR1 and CDR2 are SEHNR and FQNEAQ (reference sequence). The V and J ends lost 3 bases and 2 bases respectively, with 17 bases between them. The CDR3: CASSFAGAISAGANVLTF. For the CDR3, the DNA is TGTGCCAGCAGCTTCGCAGGTGCTATCTCTGCTGGGGCCAACGTCCTGACTTTC.

This sequence joins TRBV5-1 and TRBJ1-2; 7 bases fit TRBD1. Germline CDR1 reads SGHRS; CDR2 reads YFSETQ. The CDR3 is made up of 15 amino acids. The junction had 9 bases not matched to a gene; V was cut back by 7 bases and J by 0 bases. CDR3 DNA sequence: TGCGCCAGCGAGCTGGGACAGAGAGCTAACTATGGCTACACCTTC. Its protein product is CASELGQRANYGYTF.

The chain recombines TRBV15 with TRBJ2-7; D not resolved. This CDR3 is 14 amino acids long. The V end lost 1 base, the J end lost 7 bases, and 14 bases lay between the germline ends. Germline values: CDR1 LNHNV, CDR2 YYDKDF (reference sequence). The CDR3 coding sequence is TGTGCCACCAGCAGAGTAAGTAGGTCGGAGGAGCAGTACTTC. Its translation is CATSRVSRSEEQYF.

The rearrangement links TRBV29-1 to TRBJ2-7, with 11 bases fitting TRBD1. CDR3 size: 13 residues. Germline V CDR1 and CDR2: SQVTM, ANQGSEA. Trimming cost V 7 bases and J 4 bases; bases outside gene matches: 6. Written as DNA, the CDR3 is TGCAGCGCCGGGACAGGGGGGGGTTACGAGCAGTACTTC. It is translated as CSAGTGGGYEQYF.